Following are 28 T cell receptor beta chains from one sample sequenced in a study of blood T cell repertoires in COVID-19. Using immunoSEQ multiplex PCR, the repertoire was profiled, and TCRdb retains in-frame clones only, with some absent. The sample lists more than 85,000 clones; 85% to 90% were seen once. The material sequenced was peripheral blood. These receptors all come from a human donor in a cohort sampled during active COVID-19.

The chain recombines TRBV11-2 with TRBJ1-5; possible D gene TRBD1, 6 bases. This CDR3 is built from 14 residues. V lost 5 bases, J lost 3 bases, and 11 bases lay in between. Germline CDR1 and CDR2: SGHAT and FQNNGV. CDR3 nucleotide sequence: TGTGCCAGCAGCGAGACAGGTCTCAATCAGCCCCAGCATTTT. Residues: CASSETGLNQPQHF.

The chain has TRBV24-1 and TRBJ2-3; 7 bases fit TRBD2. This CDR3 is 13 amino acids long. Germline CDR1 is KGHDR and CDR2 is SFDVKD. This CDR3 reads CARAGRRPDTQYF. As DNA, the CDR3 is TGTGCACGAGCGGGGCGCAGACCAGATACGCAGTATTTT.

This clone has just a few counts. The rearrangement uses TRBV5-1 and TRBJ2-1; 10 bases are shared with TRBD2. The CDR3 is 15 amino acids. Germline CDR1 is SGHRS and CDR2 is YFSETQ. V lost 2 bases, J lost 1 base, and 0 bases stayed unmatched. CDR3 loop: CASSFSGGSYNEQFF. The CDR3 DNA reads TGCGCCAGCAGCTTTAGCGGGGGGTCCTACAATGAGCAGTTCTTC.

This chain links TRBV5-1 with TRBJ1-1, with no clear D. Germline CDR1 SGHRS, CDR2 YFSETQ. This CDR3 is built from 15 residues. V was trimmed by 4 bases and J by 1 base, leaving 14 bases between them. For the CDR3, the DNA is TGCGCCAGCAGCGCTCCGGCAGACACGAACACTGAAGCTTTCTTT. Its translation: CASSAPADTNTEAFF. Based on the CDR3 plus reference TRBV5-1 and TRBJ1-1, the full variable domain is KAGVTQTPRYLIKTRGQQVTLSCSPISGHRSVSWYQQTPGQGLQFLFEYFSETQRNKGNFPGRFSGRQFSNSRSEMNVSTLELGDSALYLCASSAPADTNTEAFFGQGTRLTVV.

This chain connects TRBV12-3 or TRBV12-4 to TRBJ2-7, with TRBD1 as a possible D gene (5 bases). CDR3 length equals 13 residues. V was cut by 3 bases and J by 4 bases, with 10 bases left in between. The CDR3 protein is CASSFNRQYEQYF. The CDR3 DNA is TGTGCCAGCAGTTTTAACAGGCAGTACGAGCAGTACTTC.

This clone was picked up one time. The chain employs TRBV6-6 and TRBJ1-5; tentative D call: TRBD1 (6 bases). Germline assignment: CDR1 MNHNY and CDR2 SVGAGI (reference sequence). Trimming removed 6 bases at V and 6 bases at J, with 18 bases between. The CDR3 is 15 residues long. CDR3 loop: CASRYNREPLQPQHF. The CDR3 region has the DNA TGTGCCAGCAGGTATAACAGGGAACCACTTCAGCCCCAGCATTTT.

This chain uses TRBV5-4 with TRBJ2-7, with 9 bases aligning to TRBD2. The J segment lost 2 bases and the V segment lost 1 base, leaving 4 bases of the junction unmatched. The CDR3 is 15 residues long. Germline assignment: CDR1 SGHNT and CDR2 YYREEE (reference sequence). The CDR3 DNA is TGTGCCAGCAGCTTGTTTGCGGGAGGGCCCTACGAGCAGTACTTC. This sequence encodes CASSLFAGGPYEQYF.

The chain combines TRBV5-4 with TRBJ2-7; the D gene is possibly TRBD2 (5 bases). V dropped 0 bases and J dropped 0 bases, with 10 bases sitting between them. Germline-derived CDR1 and CDR2 are SGHNT and YYREEE (reference sequence). The CDR3 loop spans 15 amino acids. The CDR3, as DNA: TGTGCCAGCAGCTTGGCGGGCGGGCACTCCTACGAGCAGTACTTC. This codes for CASSLAGGHSYEQYF.

The gene calls are TRBV9 and TRBJ1-1; unclear D gene. V dropped 2 bases and J dropped 3 bases, with 11 bases sitting between them. CDR3 length: 14 amino acids. Germline CDR1 SGDLS, CDR2 YYNGEE. The CDR3 region has the DNA TGTGCCAGCAGCGTGCGGGGATTCGACACTGAAGCTTTCTTT. This translates into CASSVRGFDTEAFF.

The chain has TRBV15 and TRBJ2-1; possibly TRBD1 for D (6 bases). In germline, CDR1 is LNHNV, CDR2 YYDKDF (reference sequence). V gave up 7 bases and J gave up 2 bases, with 24 bases separating them. The length of the CDR3 is 18 residues. The CDR3 loop is CATTPGGRLRRPYNEQFF. Written as DNA, the CDR3 is TGTGCCACCACCCCTGGGGGCAGACTCCGGAGGCCCTACAATGAGCAGTTCTTC.

The chain links TRBV19 to TRBJ1-1, with no clear D. Looked up from germline, CDR1 is LNHDA and CDR2 is SQIVND (reference sequence). The V and J ends lost 2 bases and 4 bases respectively, with 14 bases between them. This CDR3 is built from 15 residues. DNA for the CDR3: TGTGCCAGTAGTATAAGGTCTGGGAGATCCACTGAAGCTTTCTTT. Protein sequence: CASSIRSGRSTEAFF.

The J gene is TRBJ2-1, the V gene TRBV7-9; D gene ambiguous. The CDR3 is 15 residues long. The V end lost 5 bases, the J end lost 6 bases, and 17 bases lay between the germline ends. CDR1 and CDR2 from the germline V gene are SEHNR and FQNEAQ (reference sequence). The CDR3 nucleotides are TGTGCCAGCAGCAGAGATTTGAGTGTCGGCAATGAGCAGTTCTTC. This encodes CASSRDLSVGNEQFF.

CDR3 in amino acids: CASSFRPRPVNTYEQYF. The CDR3 nucleotides are TGTGCCAGCAGCTTTCGTCCGAGGCCAGTGAATACCTACGAGCAGTACTTC. The rearrangement joins TRBV7-2 to TRBJ2-7, with D unclear. Looked up from germline, CDR1 is SGHTA and CDR2 is FQGNSA. The length of the CDR3 is 17 residues. The V end lost 3 bases, the J end lost 2 bases, and 20 bases lay between the germline ends. Combining the CDR3 with reference TRBV7-2 and TRBJ2-7 gives the whole variable domain GAGVSQSPSNKVTEKGKDVELRCDPISGHTALYWYRQSLGQGLEFLIYFQGNSAPDKSGLPSDRFSAERTGGSVSTLTIQRTQQEDSAVYLCASSFRPRPVNTYEQYFGPGTRLTVT.

The rearrangement joins TRBV7-2 to TRBJ2-7, with 7 bases that match TRBD1. V lost 1 base, J lost 0 bases, and 3 bases stayed unmatched. CDR1 is SGHTA, CDR2 FQGNSA, per germline. The CDR3 has 15 amino acids. CDR3 DNA sequence: TGTGCCAGCAGCTTAGTCCGGGACAGCTCCTACGAGCAGTACTTC. Protein: CASSLVRDSSYEQYF.

The chain employs TRBV4-1 and TRBJ2-2; 13 bases agree with TRBD2. CDR3 size: 20 residues. Germline CDR1 is MGHRA and CDR2 is YSYEKL. Trimming took 2 bases from V and 1 from J; bases not matched to a gene: 10. CDR3 sequence: CASSQTPGLAGALNTGELFF. The CDR3, as DNA: TGCGCCAGCAGCCAAACCCCCGGACTAGCGGGAGCTTTGAACACCGGGGAGCTGTTTTTT.

The genes are TRBV7-2 and TRBJ1-1, with a weak D call TRBD1 (5 bases). Germline CDR1 reads SGHTA; CDR2 reads FQGNSA. The CDR3 length is 13 residues. Trimming stripped 3 bases from V and 4 bases from J, with 9 bases between. CDR3 amino acids: CASSFFGGTEAFF. The CDR3 bases are TGTGCCAGCAGCTTCTTCGGGGGCACTGAAGCTTTCTTT.

This clone was observed once. The chain carries TRBV4-3 and TRBJ2-3, with D maybe TRBD2 (6 bases). V was clipped by 0 bases and J by 4 bases, with 8 bases between them. The CDR3 spans 14 residues. From germline, CDR1 is LGHNA and CDR2 YSLEER. CDR3 nucleotide sequence: TGCGCCAGCAGCCAAGAAGGGGAGGCAGATACGCAGTATTTT. This translates into CASSQEGEADTQYF.

The chain carries TRBV4-1 and TRBJ1-2; D is unclear. The length of the CDR3 is 16 residues. From germline, CDR1 is MGHRA and CDR2 YSYEKL. Trimming cost V 2 bases and J 1 base, with 14 bases left between them. CDR3 DNA: TGCGCCAGCAGCCAATTGTATCCGGCGGGTAACTATGGCTACACCTTC. The encoded protein is CASSQLYPAGNYGYTF.

The rearrangement links TRBV19 to TRBJ2-5; 9 bases match TRBD2. In germline, CDR1 is LNHDA, CDR2 SQIVND (reference sequence). V lost 10 bases, J lost 5 bases, and 14 bases stayed unmatched. CDR3 length: 15 residues. The CDR3 DNA reads TGTGCCATTCTTAAGCGGGGGGACAGCGGGGAGACCCAGTACTTC. This encodes CAILKRGDSGETQYF.

This clone occurred once. The chain couples TRBV28 to TRBJ2-7, with 9 bases lining up with TRBD1. The V and J ends lost 5 bases and 5 bases, in that order; junction bases with no gene match: 10. The CDR3 covers 15 residues. CDR1 is MDHEN and CDR2 is SYDVKM in the germline V gene. DNA for the CDR3: TGTGCCAGCAGTGCCCCCGGGACAGGGAGTAACGAGCAGTACTTC. Its protein product is CASSAPGTGSNEQYF.

This clone was observed a single time. The rearrangement joins TRBV19 to TRBJ2-3; 9 bases line up with TRBD2. This CDR3 spans 15 amino acids. The V gene end was trimmed by 9 bases and the J gene end by 4 bases; junction bases not matched to a gene: 11. Germline V gives CDR1 LNHDA, CDR2 SQIVND (reference sequence). Here the CDR3 DNA reads TGTGCCAGCAATAAGGCGGGGGGGTTTCCAGATACGCAGTATTTT. It translates to CASNKAGGFPDTQYF.

The gene calls are TRBV7-9 and TRBJ1-2; D perhaps matches TRBD1 (6 bases). Per the germline V gene, CDR1 is SEHNR and CDR2 is FQNEAQ (reference sequence). Trimming took off 6 bases at V and 7 bases at J, with 18 bases between the two ends. The CDR3 extends over 14 amino acids. CDR3 protein: CASRHQGIGSGYTF. The CDR3 region has the DNA TGTGCCAGCAGACACCAGGGGATTGGCTCTGGCTACACCTTC.

This chain links TRBV4-2 with TRBJ2-5; 14 positions agree with TRBD2. V was pared by 4 bases and J by 5 bases, with 3 bases of the junction left unmatched. Germline V lookup: CDR1 LGHNA, CDR2 YNFKEQ. This CDR3 contains 15 residues. In nucleotides, the CDR3 is TGTGCCAGCAGCCCGGGGACTAGCGGGAGTGAGACCCAGTACTTC. It specifies CASSPGTSGSETQYF.

The chain recombines TRBV18 with TRBJ2-5; unclear D gene. V was trimmed by 3 bases and J by 1 base, leaving 3 bases between them. Germline lookup yields CDR1 KGHSH and CDR2 LQKENI. The CDR3 has 12 residues. CDR3 nucleotides: TGTGCCAGCTCACCCCTCCAAGAGACCCAGTACTTC. It translates to CASSPLQETQYF. Based on the CDR3 plus reference TRBV18 and TRBJ2-5, the full variable domain is NAGVMQNPRHLVRRRGQEARLRCSPMKGHSHVYWYRQLPEEGLKFMVYLQKENIIDESGMPKERFSAEFPKEGPSILRIQQVVRGDSAAYFCASSPLQETQYFGPGTRLLVL.

This chain joins TRBV20-1 and TRBJ1-1; D ambiguous. The germline gives CDR1 DFQATT, CDR2 SNEGSKA (reference sequence). The CDR3 covers 10 residues. Written as DNA, the CDR3 is TGCAGCTCGACACAAATTGAAGCTTTCTTT. Protein product: CSSTQIEAFF.

V and J are TRBV13 and TRBJ1-4, with D possibly TRBD1 on 5 matching bases. The CDR3 length is 16 residues. Trimming took 5 bases from V and 5 from J, leaving 18 bases between them. Germline values: CDR1 PRHDT, CDR2 FYEKMQ (reference sequence). The CDR3 here is CASSTRIGARNEKLFF. The DNA of the CDR3 is TGTGCCAGCAGCACAAGGATTGGGGCCAGGAATGAAAAACTGTTTTTT.

The chain couples TRBV5-5 to TRBJ2-1, with 7 positions matching TRBD2. Unmatched junction bases numbered 7, after V lost 4 bases and J lost 15 bases. Germline CDR1 SGHKS, CDR2 YYEKEE (reference sequence). This CDR3 comprises 11 residues. The CDR3 loop reads CASSRDYLWFF. In DNA, the CDR3 is TGTGCCAGCAGCCGGGACTACCTTTGGTTCTTC.

The chain has TRBV24-1 and TRBJ2-5; 10 bases align to TRBD2. The germline gives CDR1 KGHDR, CDR2 SFDVKD. The CDR3 length is 16 residues. Trimming cost V 1 base and J 5 bases; bases outside gene matches: 6. CDR3 region: CATSDFLAGVVETQYF. CDR3 in DNA: TGTGCCACCAGTGATTTTCTAGCGGGAGTGGTGGAGACCCAGTACTTC.